This T cell receptor beta chain was sequenced during a study of tumor-infiltrating lymphocytes in glioblastoma multiforme. The study, taken as a whole, reports: Functional subtype sorting of these T cells was not performed. The TCR and somatic mutation analysis included just one glioblastoma patient. Clone frequencies may be distorted by unequal TCR transcripts per cell.

Note on this clonotype: Antigen specificity is unknown.

Multiple V-beta primers and a C-beta primer amplified TCRB from RNA. TCRB-specific cDNA synthesis used 0.5 to 0.65 ug of total RNA. One entry per CDR3 protein results from TCRdb running MiXCR on the multiplex PCR reads. The profile shows more than 10,000 distinct CDR3 sequences, more than 70% of them singletons. The sequence was obtained from a male donor with glioblastoma. The sequenced sample consisted of brain tumor tissue.

CDR3 protein: CASSLSGLTGSPLHF. CDR3 DNA sequence: TGTGCCAGCAGTCTCTCGGGACTCACTGGTTCACCCCTCCACTTT. The rearrangement uses TRBV6-1 and TRBJ1-6, with a tentative D call TRBD1 (5 bases). The CDR3 extends over 15 amino acids. The ends were cut back, 5 bases at V and 9 bases at J, with 17 bases in the middle. CDR1 and CDR2 (germline): MNHNS, SASEGT.